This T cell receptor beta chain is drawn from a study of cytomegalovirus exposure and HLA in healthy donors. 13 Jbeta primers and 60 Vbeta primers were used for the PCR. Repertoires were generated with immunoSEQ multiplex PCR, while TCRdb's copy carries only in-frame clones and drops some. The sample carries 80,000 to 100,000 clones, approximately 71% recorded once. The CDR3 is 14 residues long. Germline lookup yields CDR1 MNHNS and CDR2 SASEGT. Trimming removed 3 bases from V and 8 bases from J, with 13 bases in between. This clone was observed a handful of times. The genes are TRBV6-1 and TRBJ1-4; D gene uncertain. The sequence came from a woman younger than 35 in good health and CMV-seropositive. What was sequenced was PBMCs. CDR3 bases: TGTGCCAGCAGTGACGGCGGATGGAGCGAAAAACTGTTTTTT. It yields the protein CASSDGGWSEKLFF.